This T cell receptor (beta chain) was observed in a study of CD4 T cells in relation to SARS-CoV-2 and coronaviruses. At the level of the study: The restricting HLA molecule for shared crossreactive spike epitopes was mapped.

The unexposed donors gave CD4+ T cells in about 2011-2018, prior to COVID-19. Isolation of CD4+ T cells took place after about 9 days in culture. Data came from immunoSEQ multiplex PCR; TCRdb stores just in-frame clones and leaves some out. The table has 20,000 to 25,000 clones, roughly four fifths seen once. This clone showed up just once. Its antigen is unknown. Germline CDR1 and CDR2: SGHAT and FQNNGV. Deletions cut 7 bases from V and 3 bases from J, with 7 bases between. The CDR3 extends over 11 amino acids. The sequence derives from a human donor in good health. The V call is TRBV11-2, the J call TRBJ2-7, with D unresolved. Sequenced sample: CD4+ T cells from PBMCs, cultured in vitro. The CDR3: CASTIDYEQYF. The DNA for the CDR3 is TGTGCCAGCACCATCGACTACGAGCAGTACTTC.